This T cell receptor beta chain was sequenced during a study of Ad26.COV2.S vaccination and SARS-CoV-2 variants. Study summary: Among those in the COV1001 Ad26.COV2.S trial arm was the donor. By the intramuscular route, Ad26.COV2.S was given once, or twice 56 days apart.

V lost 5 bases to trimming and J lost 6 bases, with 19 bases between them. The CDR3 totals 15 residues. The germline gives CDR1 MGHDK, CDR2 SYGVNS. With regard to this clone: The target antigen is unknown.

Study observations and caveats: People who got the vaccine had more spike-specific TCR breadth than people who got placebo.

Treatment meaning: 19 received Ad26.COV2.S at low or high dose, single or two shots; a few received placebo; per-sample allocation not given. Specimen acquisition occurred on day 63 following the initial vaccine or placebo injection. This Boston cohort included adults aged 18-55 years. Produced via immunoSEQ multiplex PCR; TCRdb's table is partial and in-frame only. The table has roughly 500,000 clones, 87% seen once; the top ten hold around 13%. Source: peripheral blood, taken in a trial of Ad26.COV2.S vaccine versus placebo. This chain connects TRBV25-1 to TRBJ1-2; possibly TRBD1 for D (5 bases). This receptor was taken from a person aged 18-60 years who received the Ad26.COV2.S COVID-19 vaccine or a placebo. The CDR3 loop reads CASSTLLQGFNGYTF. In nucleotides, the CDR3 is TGTGCCAGCAGTACTCTGCTCCAGGGCTTCAATGGCTACACCTTC.